This T cell receptor (beta chain) is from a study of human T cells and chemical hapten exposure (dated by TCRdb to the early 2020s). For the study in its entirety: For sensitization, 2% DPC in acetone was applied to a 2 cm by 2 cm area of upper inner arm skin. The libraries were sequenced as a pool, and the TCR yield per sample differed mostly because of small variations in library volumes within the pool. Some 29 alopecia patients gave blood for TCR sequencing at one to four time points (pre-sensitization, 2, 6 and 24 weeks). The patient cohort, mostly female, included alopecia areata with under or over 50% scalp involvement, alopecia totalis and alopecia universalis. Patient blood was sampled pre-sensitization (week 0) and at 2, 6 and about 24 weeks after DPC sensitization. In alopecia patients, the study followed how the peripheral blood TCR repertoire changed in vivo over primary and secondary sensitization to diphenylcyclopropenone (DPC), a hapten. Patients additionally received weekly therapeutic DPC doses to the scalp throughout the roughly 25-week study period. Patch testing was performed on the upper back with Finn chambers containing 0.01% DPC, and the patch tests were scored after 6 days according to International Contact Dermatitis Research Group standards. Findings and caveats that apply to the study as a whole: Repeated subsampling changed both the strength of the expansion versus patch-test correlation and the threshold at which that correlation became significant. DPC sensitization did not change the number of TCRs with a frequency above 1 in 1000, and there was no evidence of changes in global repertoire structure. Patch test score was positively correlated with the number of PT1 expanded TCRs, with significance at thresholds 8, 16 and 32 but not at 4. Because every patient had alopecia, a presumed autoimmune disease, the patients' immune response might differ from that of healthy individuals. Compared with pre-sensitization or healthy control sets, expanded TCRs formed significantly more large CDR3 similarity clusters, which is consistent with antigen-driven responses.

In its sample, this clonotype was seen many times. Its specific antigen is unknown. Base qualities are missing; no much larger clone stands one base away. The library relied on RACE. The reads were generated on a NextSeq 500. During library preparation, unique molecular identifiers were attached to individual cDNA molecules so that TCRs could be counted quantitatively and reproducibly. Each blood RNA sample was used to sequence both TCR alpha and TCR beta chains. The original pipeline was this. The median number of TCRs per sample was over 95,000, ranging from roughly 23,224 to 690,600. V, J and CDR3 annotation of the TCR reads was performed with the Decombinator software suite. Every sample was subsampled to the same number of TCRs (28,000) for the PS versus PT1 abundance plots. Expanded TCRs were defined as absent before sensitization and observed at least eight times at the 2-week time point. TCRdb reprocessing: public reads trimmed at Q25 with fastp, clones called with MiXCR, in-frame beta chains kept. All rows with the same CDR3 protein become a single entry with the most common DNA and genes. The V and J calls, along with clone size, are taken from TCRdb and not from the paper's own processing. In all, the sample holds a few hundred thousand distinct CDR3 sequences, and over 5% of those were seen once. The ten largest account for about 8.2% of the sample.

Looking up the germline V gene (reference sequence) yields CDR1 PRHDT and CDR2 FYEKMQ. From the cysteine through the phenylalanine, the CDR3 covers 14 amino acids. The kept DNA is CDR3 alone, 42 bases in frame from the first base. Between the V and J ends, shortened by 0 bases and 4 bases respectively, the junction contains 9 bases. This specimen's time point label, interpreted: pre-sensitization, week 0. Sample treatment or condition, as interpreted from the label and publication: therapeutic diphenylcyclopropenone sensitization with weekly scalp DPC. At every patch-test visit, the blood draw took place before the patch test was put on. Patients were eligible if aged 18 to 70, diagnosed with alopecia and judged suitable for DPC therapy, and pregnant patients were excluded. Unfractionated whole blood was collected in Tempus Blood RNA tubes, and total RNA was extracted from that blood.

This receptor was taken from a woman younger than 30 with alopecia areata. Some clones in this sample may be carry-over from other donors' samples. Rearrangement joined TRBV13 to TRBJ1-1, with a tentative D gene TRBD1 over 5 matching bases. Sequencing used whole blood, obtained in connection with sensitization to the hapten diphenylcyclopropenone (DPC). This receptor has the CDR3 CASSLGAGGTEAFF. The DNA sequence is as follows: TGTGCCAGCAGCTTAGGAGCGGGGGGCACTGAAGCTTTCTTT.